The 13 T cell receptor beta chains presented below share a single source sample, sequenced in a study of a mutant IDH1 vaccine in newly diagnosed glioma. No cognate antigen is known for these TCRs. Sample time point: week 11, during vaccination. In the vaccine, a single dose held 300 ug of the mutant IDH1 20-mer peptide, along with topical imiquimod. Some clones are missing from TCRdb's copy, which holds only in-frame ones; the method was immunoSEQ multiplex PCR. The repertoire holds 45,000 to 65,000 clones, around 90% seen once, with around 2.4% in the top ten. Sequenced material: PBMCs, taken from a glioma patient whose treatment included an IDH1 peptide vaccine. Every receptor here comes from a man aged 45-60 years with glioma.

The J gene is TRBJ2-5, the V gene TRBV19; 8 bases match TRBD2. The CDR3 runs to 14 residues. Germline V gene data show CDR1 as LNHDA and CDR2 as SQIVND (reference sequence). The trim removed 4 bases at V and 1 base at J, leaving 2 bases unmatched. DNA for the CDR3: TGTGCCAGTAGTAGAACTAGCGGCCAAGAGACCCAGTACTTC. It codes for CASSRTSGQETQYF.

The rearrangement joins TRBV27 to TRBJ2-7; 11 bases match TRBD2. In germline, CDR1 is MNHEY, CDR2 SMNVEV (reference sequence). The CDR3 contains 15 residues. Trimming took 6 bases from V and 2 from J; bases not matched to a gene: 6. CDR3 sequence reads: CASRISSGRPYEQYF. For the CDR3, the DNA is TGTGCCAGCAGAATCTCTAGCGGGAGGCCCTACGAGCAGTACTTC.

The CDR3 DNA follows: TGCGCCAGCAGAGGACTAGCGGGGCAAGAGACCCAGTACTTC. Translated, it gives CASRGLAGQETQYF. The chain carries TRBV5-1 and TRBJ2-5; TRBD2 matches 12 bases. Germline trimming cut 5 bases from V and 2 bases from J; bases unmatched to any gene: 1. Germline V lookup: CDR1 SGHRS, CDR2 YFSETQ. The CDR3 covers 14 residues.

The chain couples TRBV30 to TRBJ2-1; D unresolved. The V and J ends lost 4 bases and 2 bases respectively, with 9 bases between them. Germline V gene data show CDR1 as GTSNPN and CDR2 as SVGIG (reference sequence). The CDR3 length is 13 residues. The CDR3 loop reads CAWTRGAYNEQFF. The CDR3 coding sequence is TGTGCCTGGACTCGCGGCGCCTACAATGAGCAGTTCTTC.

Turning to this clone: Other DNA sequences in this sample translate to the same CDR3. This chain connects TRBV28 to TRBJ1-2; D is possibly TRBD1 (6 bases). This CDR3 has 15 amino acids. V lost 7 bases and J lost 1, with 16 bases in between. The germline V gene encodes CDR1 MDHEN and CDR2 SYDVKM. For the CDR3, the DNA is TGTGCCAGCATCCTTTCGGGGGGCCTTAACTATGGCTACACCTTC. Residues: CASILSGGLNYGYTF.

The genes are TRBV7-3 and TRBJ1-1; weak D call: TRBD1 (6 bases). The V gene's germline CDR1 is SGHTA and CDR2 FQGTGA. Trimming removed 2 bases at V and 9 bases at J, with 10 bases between. This CDR3 spans 12 amino acids. CDR3 sequence reads: CASSLGTGKAFF. The CDR3 region has the DNA TGTGCCAGCAGCTTAGGAACAGGGAAAGCTTTCTTT.

The chain carries TRBV5-8 and TRBJ2-6; D might be TRBD1 (5 bases). The CDR3 runs 18 residues. The germline V gene has CDR1 SGHTS and CDR2 YDEGEE. Trimming removed 4 bases from V and 0 bases from J, with 17 bases in between. CDR3 sequence: CASSRTGQIFSGANVLTF. CDR3 nucleotide sequence: TGTGCCAGCAGCCGCACCGGACAAATCTTCTCTGGGGCCAACGTCCTGACTTTC.

The chain joins TRBV2 to TRBJ1-1; D remains ambiguous. V was trimmed by 6 bases and J by 6 bases, leaving 20 bases between them. This CDR3 is 15 amino acids long. CDR1 is SNHLY and CDR2 is FYNNEI in the germline V gene. This chain's CDR3 is CASRAPGARTAEAFF. CDR3 coding DNA: TGTGCCAGCAGGGCCCCAGGCGCCCGCACGGCTGAAGCTTTCTTT.

The rearrangement links TRBV5-1 to TRBJ1-6; 10 bases fit TRBD1. V dropped 2 bases and J dropped 8; count of bases not matched to a gene: 4. CDR3 size: 15 residues. Germline V lookup: CDR1 SGHRS, CDR2 YFSETQ. The CDR3 DNA sequence: TGCGCCAGCAGCTTACGACAGGGGGCGGATTCACCCCTCCACTTT. This translates into CASSLRQGADSPLHF.

The chain joins TRBV10-1 to TRBJ2-7; TRBD1 agrees at 8 bases. The V gene's germline CDR1 is WNHNN and CDR2 SYGVQD (reference sequence). The CDR3 has 15 residues. The junction had 12 bases not matched to a gene; V was cut back by 5 bases and J by 6 bases. The CDR3 nucleotides read TGCGCCAGCAGTCCCCTGACAGGGGCTTCATCCGAGCAGTACTTC. Translating it yields CASSPLTGASSEQYF.

This sequence joins TRBV19 and TRBJ1-4; D unresolved. CDR1 and CDR2 from the germline V gene are LNHDA and SQIVND (reference sequence). V was trimmed by 9 bases and J by 5 bases, leaving 13 bases between them. This CDR3 comprises 13 residues. The CDR3 reads CASRANGNEKLFF. The CDR3 DNA follows: TGTGCCAGCCGGGCCAACGGCAATGAAAAACTGTTTTTT.

The chain employs TRBV4-1 and TRBJ2-1, with 7 bases that match TRBD2. V shed 1 base and J 8 bases; nucleotides not matched to a gene: 8. The V gene's germline CDR1 is MGHRA and CDR2 YSYEKL. The CDR3 spans 15 residues. CDR3 residues: CASSQGGGRVDEQFF. In nucleotides, the CDR3 is TGCGCCAGCAGCCAAGGTGGCGGGAGAGTCGATGAGCAGTTCTTC.

This clone was seen more than once but under ten times. The chain combines TRBV30 with TRBJ1-3, with 10 bases lining up with TRBD1. The CDR3 extends over 15 amino acids. Germline CDR1 is GTSNPN and CDR2 is SVGIG (reference sequence). The ends lost 3 bases at V and 3 bases at J; junction bases unmatched: 5. CDR3 bases: TGTGCCTGGAGCCGGGACAGGGGAAGTGGAAACACCATATATTTT. It encodes CAWSRDRGSGNTIYF.